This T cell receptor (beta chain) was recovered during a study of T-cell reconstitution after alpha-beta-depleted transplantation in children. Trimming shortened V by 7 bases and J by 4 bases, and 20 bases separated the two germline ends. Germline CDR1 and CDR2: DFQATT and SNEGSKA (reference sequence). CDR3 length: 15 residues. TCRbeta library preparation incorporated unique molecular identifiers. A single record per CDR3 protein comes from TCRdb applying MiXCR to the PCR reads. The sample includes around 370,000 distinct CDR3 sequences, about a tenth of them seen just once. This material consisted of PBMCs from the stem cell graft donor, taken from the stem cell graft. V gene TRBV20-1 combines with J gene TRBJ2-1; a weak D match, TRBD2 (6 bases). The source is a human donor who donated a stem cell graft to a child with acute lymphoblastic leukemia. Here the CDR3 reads CSGGVGLATYNEQFF. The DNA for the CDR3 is TGCAGTGGCGGAGTTGGGCTAGCGACGTACAATGAGCAGTTCTTC.